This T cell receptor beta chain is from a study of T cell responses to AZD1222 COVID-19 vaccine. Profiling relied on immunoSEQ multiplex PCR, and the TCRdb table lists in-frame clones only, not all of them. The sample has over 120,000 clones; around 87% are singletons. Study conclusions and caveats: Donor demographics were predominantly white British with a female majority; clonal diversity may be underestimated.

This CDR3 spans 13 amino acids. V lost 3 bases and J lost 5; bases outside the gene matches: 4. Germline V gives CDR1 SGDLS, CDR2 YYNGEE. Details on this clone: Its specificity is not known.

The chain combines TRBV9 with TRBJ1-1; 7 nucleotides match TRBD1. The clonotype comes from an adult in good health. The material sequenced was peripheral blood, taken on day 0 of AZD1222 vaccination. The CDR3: CASSARQGTEAFF. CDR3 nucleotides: TGTGCCAGCAGCGCAAGACAGGGAACTGAAGCTTTCTTT.